Below are 29 T cell receptor beta chains sequenced from a single sample in a study of human T cells and chemical hapten exposure. Time point indicated: pre-sensitization, week 0. Documented treatment: therapeutic diphenylcyclopropenone sensitization with weekly scalp DPC. The total RNA was obtained from whole blood that was not fractionated. MiXCR was run by TCRdb on the RACE reads, yielding one entry per CDR3 protein. The data hold roughly 36,000 distinct CDR3 sequences, with 10% observed a single time. Here the sequenced sample was whole blood, taken in connection with sensitization to the hapten diphenylcyclopropenone (DPC). Receptors were obtained from a man aged 50-59 years with alopecia areata. Some clones in this sample may be carry-over from other donors' samples.

This clonotype was picked up many times. The chain employs TRBV5-1 and TRBJ2-5; D is undetermined. CDR3 length equals 12 residues. Germline assignment: CDR1 SGHRS and CDR2 YFSETQ. V dropped 0 bases and J dropped 0 bases, with 0 bases sitting between them. The CDR3 DNA follows: TGCGCCAGCAGCTTGGACCAAGAGACCCAGTACTTC. It codes for CASSLDQETQYF. The full variable domain, rest sourced from reference TRBV5-1 and TRBJ2-5, is KAGVTQTPRYLIKTRGQQVTLSCSPISGHRSVSWYQQTPGQGLQFLFEYFSETQRNKGNFPGRFSGRQFSNSRSEMNVSTLELGDSALYLCASSLDQETQYFGPGTRLLVL.

This clonotype was observed many times. V usage is TRBV30 and J usage is TRBJ2-7; 7 bases agree with TRBD1. This CDR3 contains 14 residues. Germline V gene data show CDR1 as GTSNPN and CDR2 as SVGIG (reference sequence). J gave up 2 bases and V 3 bases, and 7 bases lay outside the gene matches. The CDR3 sequence is CAWRRQGPPYEQYF. CDR3 nucleotide sequence: TGTGCCTGGAGAAGACAGGGCCCTCCCTACGAGCAGTACTTC.

This clonotype was recorded many times. The V and J genes are TRBV10-1 and TRBJ1-2; 8 nucleotides align to TRBD1. With 0 bases clipped from V and 4 bases from J, the junction kept 4 bases outside the gene matches. The CDR3 runs 15 residues. Germline V gene lookup returns CDR1 WNHNN and CDR2 SYGVQD (reference sequence). CDR3 DNA sequence: TGCGCCAGCAGTGAGTCGTCAGGGGGCACCTATGGCTACACCTTC. The encoded protein is CASSESSGGTYGYTF.

This clonotype was counted between two and nine times. The CDR3 DNA reads as TGTGCCAGCACCTTCCGGGCCGCGAATTCACCCCTCCACTTT. Translated: CASTFRAANSPLHF. This chain joins TRBV12-3 or TRBV12-4 and TRBJ1-6; D call uncertain. This CDR3 spans 14 amino acids. Trimming took 7 bases from V and 7 from J, leaving 14 bases between them.

To note about this clonotype: Given a much more abundant clone one base away, this may be a read error. The chain is built from TRBV10-1 and TRBJ2-1; 11 nucleotides agree with TRBD2. The CDR3 contains 14 residues. Germline CDR1 is WNHNN and CDR2 is SYGVQD (reference sequence). The DNA of the CDR3 is TGCGCCGGCAGTCTAGGACTAGCGGGCAATGAGCAGTTCTTC. Protein: CAGSLGLAGNEQFF.

The sample holds many counts of this clonotype. J is TRBJ2-2 and V is TRBV19; 10 nucleotides match TRBD2. The CDR3 covers 15 residues. With 5 bases clipped from V and 5 bases from J, the junction kept 5 bases outside the gene matches. Germline V CDR1 and CDR2: LNHDA, SQIVND (reference sequence). CDR3 sequence (DNA): TGTGCCAGTAGTCCGTGGACTAGCGGTACCGGGGAGCTGTTTTTT. Its translation is CASSPWTSGTGELFF.

This clonotype was counted ten times or more. This chain connects TRBV20-1 to TRBJ1-2, with TRBD1 as a possible D gene (6 bases). Germline V gene data show CDR1 as DFQATT and CDR2 as SNEGSKA (reference sequence). The CDR3 consists of 13 residues. V lost 5 bases and J 8 bases, leaving 18 bases between the germline ends. CDR3 protein: CSASGTPEDGYTF. For the CDR3, the DNA is TGCAGTGCTTCCGGGACACCAGAGGACGGCTACACCTTC.

This clonotype was detected many times. This chain connects TRBV20-1 to TRBJ2-3; D unclear. Trimming stripped 5 bases from V and 2 bases from J, with 17 bases between. Germline CDR1 DFQATT, CDR2 SNEGSKA (reference sequence). The CDR3 has 15 amino acids. The CDR3 DNA is TGCAGTGCTCGTCCTAGTCTCAGCGACACAGATACGCAGTATTTT. Translating it yields CSARPSLSDTDTQYF.

This clonotype was picked up many times. The V and J genes are TRBV6-2 or TRBV6-3 and TRBJ2-1, with 10 bases lining up with TRBD2. The CDR3 runs to 16 residues. Germline-derived CDR1 and CDR2 are MNHEY and SVGEGT. V gave up 4 bases and J gave up 2 bases; unmatched junction bases: 5. CDR3 protein: CASSSLSGRAYNEQFF. The CDR3 nucleotides read TGTGCCAGCAGTTCCCTAAGCGGGAGGGCCTACAATGAGCAGTTCTTC.

This clonotype was picked up many times. The V call is TRBV5-4, the J call TRBJ2-1; 7 positions agree with TRBD1. J was trimmed by 1 base and V by 4 bases; bases with no gene match: 11. The length of the CDR3 is 17 residues. Germline lookup yields CDR1 SGHNT and CDR2 YYREEE (reference sequence). CDR3 bases: TGTGCCAGCAGCCCCAGGGGGTATGGTGGGTCCTACAATGAGCAGTTCTTC. Translated, it gives CASSPRGYGGSYNEQFF.

The table lists this clonotype with many counts. The chain uses TRBV6-6 and TRBJ2-2, with 14 bases matching TRBD2. Germline-derived CDR1 and CDR2 are MNHNY and SVGAGI (reference sequence). The V gene end was trimmed by 4 bases and the J gene end by 7 bases; junction bases not matched to a gene: 14. The CDR3 is 19 amino acids. The CDR3 loop reads CASSSRSQTSGRANGELFF. As DNA, the CDR3 is TGTGCCAGCAGTTCCCGTTCCCAGACTAGCGGGAGGGCCAACGGGGAGCTGTTTTTT.

This clonotype has at least ten counts. J is TRBJ2-7 and V is TRBV3-1; D perhaps matches TRBD1 (5 bases). CDR1 and CDR2 from the germline V gene are LGHDT and YNNKEL (reference sequence). V dropped 0 bases and J dropped 3 bases, with 21 bases sitting between them. CDR3 length: 18 amino acids. CDR3 DNA: TGTGCCAGCAGCCAAGAAGTATTTCAGGACACCGAACGCTACGAGCAGTACTTC. Translating it yields CASSQEVFQDTERYEQYF.

This clonotype was seen only a few times. The V gene is TRBV10-3, the J gene TRBJ2-3, with D hard to call. Trimming pared 0 bases from V and 2 bases from J, leaving 6 bases between. The CDR3 is 14 amino acids. Per the germline V gene, CDR1 is ENHRY and CDR2 is SYGVKD. The CDR3 loop is CAISESSVTDTQYF. The CDR3 DNA reads TGTGCCATCAGTGAGTCGAGTGTCACAGATACGCAGTATTTT.

The rearrangement joins TRBV4-1 to TRBJ2-3; D assignment may be TRBD1 or TRBD2 (5 bases each). The CDR3 extends over 15 amino acids. Between the trimmed V and J ends, which lost 0 bases and 4 bases, there was a span of 11 bases. The germline CDR1 and CDR2 sequences are MGHRA and YSYEKL. The CDR3 coding sequence is TGCGCCAGCAGCCAAGATTCGCCGGGGCCAGATACGCAGTATTTT. Its protein is CASSQDSPGPDTQYF.

J is TRBJ1-1 and V is TRBV5-1, with D possibly matching TRBD1 (6 bases). Trimming cost V 0 bases and J 5 bases, with 14 bases left between them. From germline, CDR1 is SGHRS and CDR2 YFSETQ. The CDR3 covers 15 residues. The CDR3 is CASSLAWQGYTEAFF. In DNA, the CDR3 is TGCGCCAGCAGCTTGGCTTGGCAGGGGTATACTGAAGCTTTCTTT.

This clonotype was detected a few times. The V and J genes are TRBV7-2 and TRBJ2-7; D not resolved. CDR1 SGHTA and CDR2 FQGNSA come from the germline V gene. V lost 0 bases, J lost 3 bases, and 12 bases lay in between. This CDR3 comprises 15 residues. The CDR3 spells CASSLARGPRYEQYF. CDR3 DNA: TGTGCCAGCAGCTTAGCGCGCGGCCCACGCTACGAGCAGTACTTC.

At least ten counts were recorded for this clonotype. V gene TRBV5-1 combines with J gene TRBJ2-7; a weak D match, TRBD1 (6 bases). The CDR3 loop spans 13 amino acids. The V gene's germline CDR1 is SGHRS and CDR2 YFSETQ. The V gene lost 3 bases and the J gene lost 1 base, with 8 bases spanning the gap. CDR3 in amino acids: CASSSGQSYEQYF. DNA of the CDR3: TGCGCCAGCAGCTCCGGACAGTCCTACGAGCAGTACTTC.

This clonotype occurred many times. CDR3 DNA sequence: TGTGCCATCAGTGACCGCGAGACCAATGAGCAGTTCTTC. Translated, it gives CAISDRETNEQFF. The chain has TRBV10-3 and TRBJ2-1; no clear D. This CDR3 has 13 residues. Germline V gives CDR1 ENHRY, CDR2 SYGVKD. Trimming left V 3 bases short and J 6 bases short, with 9 bases between.

This clonotype was detected only a few times. Written as DNA, the CDR3 is TGTGCCAGCAGTCCTCAAATCTCCTACGAGCAGTACTTC. This translates into CASSPQISYEQYF. This rearrangement joins TRBV2 to TRBJ2-7; no definite D call. Germline CDR1 is SNHLY and CDR2 is FYNNEI. The CDR3 sequence is 13 residues long. V lost 5 bases, J lost 0 bases, and 8 bases lay in between. Full variable domain (remainder filled in from reference TRBV2 and TRBJ2-7): EPEVTQTPSHQVTQMGQEVILRCVPISNHLYFYWYRQILGQKVEFLVSFYNNEISEKSEIFDDQFSVERPDGSNFTLKIRSTKLEDSAMYFCASSPQISYEQYFGPGTRLTVT.

This clonotype was recorded at least ten times. The V and J genes are TRBV7-2 and TRBJ2-5; a weak D match, TRBD1 (6 bases). Germline V gene sequence: CDR1 SGHTA, CDR2 FQGNSA. The CDR3 loop spans 14 amino acids. Trimming removed 5 bases at V and 5 bases at J, with 15 bases between. The chain's CDR3 is CASSPNRERETQYF. DNA for the CDR3: TGTGCCAGCAGCCCTAACAGGGAACGGGAGACCCAGTACTTC.

The gene calls are TRBV4-2 and TRBJ2-7; D is perhaps TRBD1 (5 bases). Per germline, CDR1 LGHNA and CDR2 YNFKEQ. This CDR3 comprises 15 residues. With 0 bases removed from V and 0 bases from J, the gap between germline ends came to 9 bases. The CDR3 region is CASSQDRASSYEQYF. CDR3 coding DNA: TGTGCCAGCAGCCAAGACAGGGCCAGCTCCTACGAGCAGTACTTC.

Ten or more counts support this clonotype. The chain links TRBV7-9 to TRBJ2-7; D unclear. This CDR3 comprises 11 residues. The germline V gene encodes CDR1 SEHNR and CDR2 FQNEAQ (reference sequence). Trimming pared 4 bases from V and 4 bases from J, leaving 5 bases between. The CDR3 loop reads CASSSEYEQYF. In DNA form, the CDR3 reads TGTGCCAGCAGCTCTGAATACGAGCAGTACTTC.

This clonotype was counted ten times or more. The chain links TRBV7-2 to TRBJ2-2; 12 bases agree with TRBD2. This CDR3 is 18 amino acids long. Germline trimming cut 0 bases from V and 6 bases from J; bases unmatched to any gene: 8. Germline lookup yields CDR1 SGHTA and CDR2 FQGNSA. CDR3 in amino acids: CASSLARLAGDLAGELFF. The CDR3 nucleotides are TGTGCCAGCAGCTTAGCTCGACTAGCGGGAGACCTGGCCGGGGAGCTGTTTTTT.

This clonotype was found a few times. The chain links TRBV11-3 to TRBJ2-1; D is unclear. CDR1 SGHNT and CDR2 YENEEA come from the germline V gene. V was cut by 0 bases and J by 4 bases, with 10 bases left in between. The CDR3 has 15 amino acids. CDR3 region: CASSLDDALYNEQFF. In DNA, the CDR3 is TGTGCCAGCAGCTTAGACGATGCTCTTTACAATGAGCAGTTCTTC.

Many counts were recorded for this clonotype. The gene calls are TRBV28 and TRBJ2-1; D may be TRBD1 (6 bases). Trimming removed 5 bases at V and 6 bases at J, with 17 bases between. Germline CDR1 MDHEN, CDR2 SYDVKM. CDR3 length: 15 amino acids. The CDR3 spells CASSPRLTGSNEQFF. CDR3 sequence (DNA): TGTGCCAGCAGTCCCCGCCTGACAGGTTCCAATGAGCAGTTCTTC.

At least ten counts were recorded for this clonotype. The V call is TRBV5-1, the J call TRBJ2-1; D might be TRBD2 (5 bases). CDR3 length equals 16 residues. Per the germline V gene, CDR1 is SGHRS and CDR2 is YFSETQ. With 0 bases removed from V and 0 bases from J, the gap between germline ends came to 10 bases. The CDR3 nucleotides are TGCGCCAGCAGCTTGGCTAGCCCCAGCTCCTACAATGAGCAGTTCTTC. Translation gives CASSLASPSSYNEQFF.

V usage is TRBV10-3 and J usage is TRBJ2-2, with TRBD2 identical over 11 bases. The V gene end was trimmed by 3 bases and the J gene end by 5 bases; junction bases not matched to a gene: 2. This CDR3 has 15 amino acids. Looked up from germline, CDR1 is ENHRY and CDR2 is SYGVKD. CDR3 DNA: TGTGCCATCAGTGAACTAGCGGGAGAAACCGGGGAGCTGTTTTTT. Protein: CAISELAGETGELFF.

Ten or more counts support this clonotype. CDR3 nucleotides: TGCAGCGTAGTTGGACAGGGTGGAGAGACCCAGTACTTC. It is translated as CSVVGQGGETQYF. V and J are TRBV29-1 and TRBJ2-5; the match to TRBD1 covers 8 bases. V lost 6 bases to trimming and J lost 4 bases; unmatched junction nucleotides: 7. Germline V gene lookup returns CDR1 SQVTM and CDR2 ANQGSEA. The CDR3 totals 13 residues. Looking up the rest from reference TRBV29-1 and TRBJ2-5 gives the full variable domain: SAVISQKPSRDICQRGTSLTIQCQVDSQVTMMFWYRQQPGQSLTLIATANQGSEATYESGFVIDKFPISRPNLTFSTLTVSNMSPEDSSIYLCSVVGQGGETQYFGPGTRLLVL.

At least ten counts were recorded for this clonotype. The V and J genes are TRBV7-9 and TRBJ2-5, with TRBD2 matching over 7 bases. The CDR3 loop spans 14 amino acids. Germline V gene sequence: CDR1 SEHNR, CDR2 FQNEAQ (reference sequence). V lost 5 bases and J lost 6; bases outside the gene matches: 9. The CDR3 is CASSPEGGSKTQYF. The DNA for the CDR3 is TGTGCCAGCAGCCCCGAGGGAGGGTCCAAGACCCAGTACTTC.